This TCR beta chain was found in a study of blood T cell repertoires in COVID-19. On the study more broadly: In each case, the material was cDNA or gDNA derived from T cells, B-cell-depleted T cells, or PBMCs.

Enrollment of patients from Seattle took place during active infection, with longitudinal follow-up. The V gene's germline CDR1 is LGHNA and CDR2 YNFKEQ. The CDR3 extends over 14 amino acids. V was pared by 0 bases and J by 3 bases, with 8 bases between. Authors' analysis steps: Reference gene primer amplification gave nucleated cell count estimates. Generated by immunoSEQ multiplex PCR, the TCRdb table keeps only in-frame clones and is missing some. Clonal size and the V and J genes are those of that table, whereas D and trimming came from the DNA. This sample has some 260,000 clones; approximately 90% occur once, and the top ten carry 6.3%.

The sequenced sample was peripheral blood. This chain uses TRBV4-2 with TRBJ1-2; D gene ambiguous. The TCR originated in a woman aged 25 to 39 with COVID-19, enrolled during active disease. The CDR3 DNA follows: TGTGCCAGCAGCCAAGAATACGGGGACTATGGCTACACCTTC. Residues: CASSQEYGDYGYTF.